Listed here is a single T cell receptor beta chain. The data derive from a study of identical twins. In germline, CDR1 is SEHNR, CDR2 FQNEAQ (reference sequence). The CDR3 totals 14 residues. The V end was cut by 5 bases, the J end by 6 bases, with 17 bases between. Via MiXCR, TCRdb re-called the 5' RACE reads, giving one row per CDR3 protein. The sample contains 460,000 or so distinct CDR3 sequences, 12% to 15% of which appear only once. A further study also used this sample, focusing on yellow fever vaccine responses in identical twins.

The specimen was CD4+ T cells sorted from blood. This chain links TRBV7-9 with TRBJ2-7; D may be TRBD2 (6 bases). This sequence was found in a woman aged 18-29 years in good health. The CDR3 sequence is CASSPVSGVSEQYF. The CDR3 region has the DNA TGTGCCAGCAGCCCCGTTTCGGGAGTGTCCGAGCAGTACTTC.